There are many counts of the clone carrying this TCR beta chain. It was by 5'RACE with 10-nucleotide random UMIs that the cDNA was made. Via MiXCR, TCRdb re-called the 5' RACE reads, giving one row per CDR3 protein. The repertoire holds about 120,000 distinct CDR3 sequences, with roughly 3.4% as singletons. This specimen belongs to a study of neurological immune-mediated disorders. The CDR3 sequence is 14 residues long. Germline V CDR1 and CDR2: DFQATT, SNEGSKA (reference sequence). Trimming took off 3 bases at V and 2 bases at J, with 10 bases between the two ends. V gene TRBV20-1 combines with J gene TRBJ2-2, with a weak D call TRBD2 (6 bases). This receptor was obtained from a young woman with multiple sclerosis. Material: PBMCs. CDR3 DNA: TGCAGTGCTAGCCACGGGGGAAACACCGGGGAGCTGTTTTTT. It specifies CSASHGGNTGELFF.